This T cell receptor (beta chain) emerged from a study of blood T cell repertoires in COVID-19. The CDR3 consists of 18 residues. Germline V gene data show CDR1 as SGHKS and CDR2 as YYEKEE (reference sequence). Germline trimming cut 4 bases from V and 0 bases from J; bases unmatched to any gene: 9. Measured with immunoSEQ multiplex PCR; TCRdb has only the in-frame clones, and not every one. The sample records tens of thousands of clones, approximately 86% being singletons. Sequences were obtained from peripheral blood. This rearrangement joins TRBV5-5 to TRBJ2-2; TRBD2 matches at 10 bases. The TCR was taken from a man older than 75 with active or convalescent COVID-19. CDR3 nucleotides: TGTGCCAGCAGCCGTGTTTTAGCGGGGGGATCGAACACCGGGGAGCTGTTTTTT. It specifies CASSRVLAGGSNTGELFF. Combining the CDR3 with reference TRBV5-5 and TRBJ2-2 gives the whole variable domain DAGVTQSPTHLIKTRGQQVTLRCSPISGHKSVSWYQQVLGQGPQFIFQYYEKEERGRGNFPDRFSARQFPNYSSELNVNALLLGDSALYLCASSRVLAGGSNTGELFFGEGSRLTVL.